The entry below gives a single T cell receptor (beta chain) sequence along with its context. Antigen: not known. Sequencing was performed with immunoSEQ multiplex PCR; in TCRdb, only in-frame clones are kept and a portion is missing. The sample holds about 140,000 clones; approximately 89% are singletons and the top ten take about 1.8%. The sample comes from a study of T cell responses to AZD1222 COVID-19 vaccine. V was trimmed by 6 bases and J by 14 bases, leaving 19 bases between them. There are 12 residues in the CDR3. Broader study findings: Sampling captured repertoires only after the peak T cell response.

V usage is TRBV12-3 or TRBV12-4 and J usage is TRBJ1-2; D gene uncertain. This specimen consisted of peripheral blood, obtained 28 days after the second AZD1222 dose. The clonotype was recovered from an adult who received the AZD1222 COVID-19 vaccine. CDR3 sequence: CASRTVGPRETF. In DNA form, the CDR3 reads TGTGCCAGCAGAACCGTAGGGCCGAGGGAAACCTTC.